The 9 T cell receptor beta chains below all came from one sample that was sequenced in a study of cytomegalovirus exposure and HLA in healthy donors. The PCR contained 60 Vbeta and 13 Jbeta primers. Sequenced by immunoSEQ multiplex PCR; TCRdb stores in-frame clones only, minus some. The table includes some 190,000 clones, about 86% detected once. Sequencing was carried out using PBMCs. The receptors stem from a man between 40 and 49 years old in good health and CMV-seropositive.

The chain employs TRBV18 and TRBJ2-7; 11 bases line up with TRBD2. Germline CDR1 reads KGHSH; CDR2 reads LQKENI. This CDR3 is built from 15 residues. J was trimmed by 5 bases and V by 1 base; bases with no gene match: 4. As DNA, the CDR3 is TGTGCCAGCTCACCACTAACTAGCGGGAGCCACGAGCAGTACTTC. This sequence encodes CASSPLTSGSHEQYF.

The V call is TRBV4-3, the J call TRBJ2-7; 10 nucleotides match TRBD1. Germline V gene sequence: CDR1 LGHNA, CDR2 YSLEER. The CDR3 spans 15 residues. V shed 4 bases, J shed 3 bases, and the junction held 6 bases outside the gene matches. CDR3 in amino acids: CASSLSWTGGYEQYF. DNA for the CDR3: TGCGCCAGCAGCCTCTCTTGGACAGGGGGCTACGAGCAGTACTTC.

V gene TRBV5-1 combines with J gene TRBJ2-7, with a weak D call TRBD2 (6 bases). Germline lookup yields CDR1 SGHRS and CDR2 YFSETQ. V lost 4 bases, J lost 7 bases, and 15 bases lay in between. This CDR3 contains 13 residues. The CDR3 DNA sequence: TGCGCCAGCAGCCCGGGACTGGTTAGTGAGCAGTACTTC. This gives the protein CASSPGLVSEQYF.

J is TRBJ1-5 and V is TRBV6-6, with 7 bases that match TRBD1. Germline CDR1 and CDR2: MNHNY and SVGAGI (reference sequence). The CDR3 is 16 residues long. Germline trimming cut 5 bases from V and 3 bases from J; bases unmatched to any gene: 10. The CDR3, as DNA: TGTGCCAGCAGTCGGGACAGCCGGGGCCACAATCAGCCCCAGCATTTT. Translation: CASSRDSRGHNQPQHF.

The V call is TRBV28, the J call TRBJ1-2; D not resolved. The CDR3 runs to 15 residues. The germline CDR1 and CDR2 sequences are MDHEN and SYDVKM. V lost 8 bases and J lost 4, with 20 bases in between. CDR3 DNA sequence: TGTGCCAGCCTCCGTACGTCGGGAGGGAGCTATGGCTACACCTTC. Protein sequence: CASLRTSGGSYGYTF.

The V gene is TRBV6-6, the J gene TRBJ2-1; 13 bases line up with TRBD2. V dropped 4 bases and J dropped 7; count of bases not matched to a gene: 7. This CDR3 has 16 residues. The germline CDR1 and CDR2 sequences are MNHNY and SVGAGI (reference sequence). This CDR3 reads CASSSPWTSGGNEQFF. Here the CDR3 DNA reads TGTGCCAGCAGTTCACCCTGGACTAGCGGGGGAAATGAGCAGTTCTTC.

V is TRBV10-3 and J is TRBJ2-5, with 9 bases that match TRBD2. Per germline, CDR1 ENHRY and CDR2 SYGVKD. The CDR3 loop spans 15 amino acids. After removal of 7 bases from V and 1 base from J, the junction contained 7 bases not matched to a gene. The CDR3 DNA reads TGTGCCATCAAGCAAGCGGGAGGTTCCCAAGAGACCCAGTACTTC. Encoded protein: CAIKQAGGSQETQYF.

The gene calls are TRBV10-3 and TRBJ2-5; 15 bases align to TRBD2. TRBJ2-7 explains the end of the DNA better; the J call may be wrong. CDR3 size: 18 residues. The germline CDR1 and CDR2 sequences are ENHRY and SYGVKD. DNA of the CDR3: TGTGCCATCAGTGAGAGAGGGACTAGCGGGAGGCACTCCTACGAGCAGTACTTC. Amino acid sequence: CAISERGTSGRHSYEQYF.

This clone was seen once. The gene calls are TRBV19 and TRBJ2-3; tentatively, D is TRBD1 (6 bases). The ends were cut back, 5 bases at V and 1 base at J, with 13 bases in the middle. There are 15 residues in the CDR3. Germline V gene sequence: CDR1 LNHDA, CDR2 SQIVND (reference sequence). This CDR3 is CASSSLTGRTDTQYF. DNA for the CDR3: TGTGCCAGTAGTTCGTTGACAGGACGCACAGATACGCAGTATTTT.